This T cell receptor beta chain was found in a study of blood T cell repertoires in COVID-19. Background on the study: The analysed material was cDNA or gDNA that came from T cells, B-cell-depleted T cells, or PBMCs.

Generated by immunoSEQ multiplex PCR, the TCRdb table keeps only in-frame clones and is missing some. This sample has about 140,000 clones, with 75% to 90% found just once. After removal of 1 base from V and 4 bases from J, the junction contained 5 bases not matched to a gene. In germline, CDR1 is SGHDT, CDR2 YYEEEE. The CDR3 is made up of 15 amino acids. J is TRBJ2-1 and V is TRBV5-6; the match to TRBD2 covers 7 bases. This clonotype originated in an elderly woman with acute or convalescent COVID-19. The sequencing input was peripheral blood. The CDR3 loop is CASSLRRGMYNEQFF. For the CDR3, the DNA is TGTGCCAGCAGCTTGAGGCGGGGGATGTACAATGAGCAGTTCTTC.